The 14 T cell receptor beta chains below were found in one sample sequenced in a study of blood T cell repertoires in COVID-19 (dated by TCRdb to about 2020). The library was obtained by the immunoSEQ multiplex PCR assay. Imported from immuneACCESS, the table was reduced by TCRdb to in-frame sequences with V and J called. These copies leave out some clones; in studies compared against another copy, an unresolved V gene accounts for under half, and the cause of the remainder is not known. The sample table records over 75,000 clones; 70% to 90% of these occur just once. 11% of the sample rests with the top ten. Source material: peripheral blood. These receptors all come from a human donor in a cohort sampled during active COVID-19.

The chain employs TRBV2 and TRBJ1-4; D unresolved. Germline-derived CDR1 and CDR2 are SNHLY and FYNNEI. V lost 0 bases and J lost 3, with 8 bases in between. This CDR3 region has 15 residues. CDR3 sequence: CASSEAPRANEKLFF. The DNA for the CDR3 is TGTGCCAGCAGTGAAGCTCCGCGAGCTAATGAAAAACTGTTTTTT. The full variable domain, rest sourced from reference TRBV2 and TRBJ1-4, is EPEVTQTPSHQVTQMGQEVILRCVPISNHLYFYWYRQILGQKVEFLVSFYNNEISEKSEIFDDQFSVERPDGSNFTLKIRSTKLEDSAMYFCASSEAPRANEKLFFGSGTQLSVL.

V and J are TRBV24-1 and TRBJ2-2, with TRBD2 matching 12 bases. The CDR3 length is 19 residues. J was trimmed by 4 bases and V by 5 bases; bases with no gene match: 13. Per germline, CDR1 KGHDR and CDR2 SFDVKD. CDR3 bases: TGTGCCACCAGTGGCCCCGGGCTAGCGGGAGGGCCAGGCACCGGGGAGCTGTTTTTT. Protein: CATSGPGLAGGPGTGELFF.

This rearrangement joins TRBV6-1 to TRBJ2-3, with 9 bases identical to TRBD1. With 1 base clipped from V and 3 bases from J, the junction kept 5 bases outside the gene matches. CDR3 length: 16 residues. The germline V gene has CDR1 MNHNS and CDR2 SASEGT. This CDR3 is CASSEGPGQGTDTQYF. The CDR3 DNA reads TGTGCCAGCAGTGAAGGGCCGGGACAGGGAACAGATACGCAGTATTTT.

This clone occurred once. The chain has TRBV6-4 and TRBJ1-1, with 7 bases matching TRBD1. This CDR3 comprises 18 residues. The V gene's germline CDR1 is MRHNA and CDR2 SNTAGT. Trimming took 4 bases from V and 3 from J; bases not matched to a gene: 17. The CDR3 is CASSGAGDSATGDTEAFF. For the CDR3, the DNA is TGTGCCAGCAGTGGGGCAGGGGACAGTGCCACCGGAGACACTGAAGCTTTCTTT.

This clone has only a few counts. The V gene is TRBV5-1, the J gene TRBJ2-1, with D possibly TRBD2 on 5 matching bases. The CDR3 runs to 13 residues. The ends were cut back, 0 bases at V and 9 bases at J, with 10 bases in the middle. Germline loops: CDR1 SGHRS, CDR2 YFSETQ. The DNA of the CDR3 is TGCGCCAGCAGCTTGGTTCCTGAGGGTGAGCAGTTCTTC. The encoded protein is CASSLVPEGEQFF.

V and J are TRBV5-1 and TRBJ2-1; the D gene is possibly TRBD1 (5 bases). This CDR3 has 15 amino acids. The germline V gene has CDR1 SGHRS and CDR2 YFSETQ. Trimming took off 0 bases at V and 9 bases at J, with 16 bases between the two ends. The CDR3 is CASSLEGALVIEQFF. The CDR3 nucleotides read TGCGCCAGCAGCTTGGAAGGGGCCTTAGTAATTGAGCAGTTCTTC.

The V gene is TRBV28, the J gene TRBJ2-7; D might be TRBD2 (6 bases). The CDR3 runs to 15 residues. The V end was cut by 5 bases, the J end by 7 bases, with 21 bases between. Germline V gene lookup returns CDR1 MDHEN and CDR2 SYDVKM. Here the CDR3 DNA reads TGTGCCAGCAGTCTCGGAGGGGCCAGGGCGCGGGAGCAGTACTTC. Translated: CASSLGGARAREQYF.

The chain joins TRBV6-5 to TRBJ2-4, with a weak D call TRBD2 (7 bases). This CDR3 comprises 14 residues. Germline CDR1 reads MNHEY; CDR2 reads SVGAGI. Trimming stripped 4 bases from V and 3 bases from J, with 10 bases between. CDR3 loop: CASSSGGRKNIQYF. The CDR3 nucleotides are TGTGCCAGCAGTTCGGGGGGCCGCAAAAACATTCAGTACTTC.

This clone was counted only a few times. This chain uses TRBV10-3 with TRBJ1-2; TRBD1 matches at 8 bases. CDR1 is ENHRY, CDR2 SYGVKD, per germline. This CDR3 has 16 amino acids. V shed 4 bases, J shed 6 bases, and the junction held 13 bases outside the gene matches. The CDR3 nucleotides read TGTGCCATCAGTGTCGGATACGACAGGGGAGGAAATGGCTACACCTTC. It specifies CAISVGYDRGGNGYTF.

The V and J genes are TRBV28 and TRBJ1-6; 8 positions agree with TRBD1. V lost 5 bases, J lost 8 bases, and 8 bases stayed unmatched. Germline V gene sequence: CDR1 MDHEN, CDR2 SYDVKM. The CDR3 is made up of 15 amino acids. For the CDR3, the DNA is TGTGCCAGCAGTCGGTCGGACAGGGCGGATTCACCCCTCCACTTT. Its protein product is CASSRSDRADSPLHF.

This clone was found once. The V and J genes are TRBV29-1 and TRBJ2-7; TRBD2 matches at 12 bases. Germline loops: CDR1 SQVTM, CDR2 ANQGSEA. Losses at the gene ends were 6 bases for V and 2 bases for J; bases not matched to a gene: 2. The CDR3 has 13 residues. DNA for the CDR3: TGCAGCGTCCTAGCGGGAGGGACCTACGAGCAGTACTTC. Its protein product is CSVLAGGTYEQYF.

The chain joins TRBV5-4 to TRBJ1-1, with D tentatively TRBD1 (5 bases). Trimming cost V 4 bases and J 10 bases, with 17 bases left between them. From germline, CDR1 is SGHNT and CDR2 YYREEE (reference sequence). The CDR3 is 13 amino acids. In DNA form, the CDR3 reads TGTGCCAGCAGCGTATGGACTGCGGGGGGAGCTTTCTTT. It encodes CASSVWTAGGAFF. Together with reference TRBV5-4 and TRBJ1-1, the CDR3 gives the full variable domain: ETGVTQSPTHLIKTRGQQVTLRCSSQSGHNTVSWYQQALGQGPQFIFQYYREEENGRGNFPPRFSGLQFPNYSSELNVNALELDDSALYLCASSVWTAGGAFFGQGTRLTVV.

About this clone itself: This may come from a read error, since a much larger clone is one base off. The same CDR3 arises from other DNA sequences in this sample as well. The chain has TRBV11-2 and TRBJ2-7; TRBD1 agrees at 7 bases. Trimming took 5 bases from V and 3 from J; bases not matched to a gene: 4. Germline CDR1 reads SGHAT; CDR2 reads FQNNGV. The CDR3 spans 13 residues. CDR3 sequence reads: CASSRDRDYEQYF. The CDR3 nucleotides are TGTGCCAGCAGCCGAGACAGGGACTACGAGCAGTACTTC.

This clone was counted between two and nine times. The V and J genes are TRBV30 and TRBJ2-7; 8 nucleotides align to TRBD2. Looked up from germline, CDR1 is GTSNPN and CDR2 is SVGIG (reference sequence). The length of the CDR3 is 17 residues. The trim removed 2 bases at V and 2 bases at J, leaving 14 bases unmatched. CDR3 coding DNA: TGTGCCTGGAGTCCGACGAGGGGAACTAGCGGAACCTACGAGCAGTACTTC. Residues: CAWSPTRGTSGTYEQYF. Full variable domain (missing parts from reference TRBV30 and TRBJ2-7): SQTIHQWPATLVQPVGSPLSLECTVEGTSNPNLYWYRQAAGRGLQLLFYSVGIGQISSEVPQNLSASRPQDRQFILSSKKLLLSDSGFYLCAWSPTRGTSGTYEQYFGPGTRLTVT.